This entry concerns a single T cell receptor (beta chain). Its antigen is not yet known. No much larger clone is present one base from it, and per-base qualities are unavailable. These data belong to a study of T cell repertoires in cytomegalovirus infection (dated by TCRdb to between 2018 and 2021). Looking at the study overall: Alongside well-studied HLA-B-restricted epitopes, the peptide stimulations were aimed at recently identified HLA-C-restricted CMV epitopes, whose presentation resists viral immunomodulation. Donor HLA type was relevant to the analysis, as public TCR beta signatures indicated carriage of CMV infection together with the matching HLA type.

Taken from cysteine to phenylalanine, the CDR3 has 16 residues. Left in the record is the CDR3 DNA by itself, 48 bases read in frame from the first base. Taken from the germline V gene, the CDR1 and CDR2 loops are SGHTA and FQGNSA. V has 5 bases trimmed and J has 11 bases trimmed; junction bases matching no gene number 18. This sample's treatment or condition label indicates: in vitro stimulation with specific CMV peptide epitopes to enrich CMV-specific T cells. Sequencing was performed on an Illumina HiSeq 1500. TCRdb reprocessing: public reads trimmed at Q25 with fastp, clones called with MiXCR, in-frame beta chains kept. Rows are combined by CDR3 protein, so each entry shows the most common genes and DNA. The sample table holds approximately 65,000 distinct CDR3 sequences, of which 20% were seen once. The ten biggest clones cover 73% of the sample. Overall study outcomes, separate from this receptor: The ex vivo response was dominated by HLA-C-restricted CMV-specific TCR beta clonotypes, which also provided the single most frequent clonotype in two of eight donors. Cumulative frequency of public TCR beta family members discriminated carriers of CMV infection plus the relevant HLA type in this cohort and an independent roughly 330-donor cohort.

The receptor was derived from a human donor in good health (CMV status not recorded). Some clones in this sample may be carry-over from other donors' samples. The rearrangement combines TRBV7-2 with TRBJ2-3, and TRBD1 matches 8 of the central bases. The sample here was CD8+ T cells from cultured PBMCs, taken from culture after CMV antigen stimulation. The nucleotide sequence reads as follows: TGTGCCAGCAGCCGCGACCAGAGGACAGGGAGCACGAGGCAGTATTTT. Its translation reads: CASSRDQRTGSTRQYF.